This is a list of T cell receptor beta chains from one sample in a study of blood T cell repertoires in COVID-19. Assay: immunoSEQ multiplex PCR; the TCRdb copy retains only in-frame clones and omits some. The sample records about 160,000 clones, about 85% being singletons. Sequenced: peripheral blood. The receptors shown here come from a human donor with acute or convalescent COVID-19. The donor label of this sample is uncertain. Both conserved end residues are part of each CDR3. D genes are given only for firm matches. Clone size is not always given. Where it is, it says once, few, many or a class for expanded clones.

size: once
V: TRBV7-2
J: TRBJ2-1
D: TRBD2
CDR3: CASNRIAGGNHEQFF
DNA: TGTGCCAGCAACCGAATAGCGGGGGGAAACCATGAGCAGTTCTTC

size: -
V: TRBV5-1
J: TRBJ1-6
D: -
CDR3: CASSLGGAIGHSPLHF
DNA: TGCGCCAGCAGCCTCGGAGGGGCGATCGGTCATTCACCCCTCCACTTT

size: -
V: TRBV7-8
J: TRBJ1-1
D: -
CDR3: CASSLALTQGDTEAFF
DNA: TGTGCCAGCAGCTTAGCTCTAACTCAAGGGGACACTGAAGCTTTCTTT

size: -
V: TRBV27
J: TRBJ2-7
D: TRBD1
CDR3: CASSTGTGRGEQYF
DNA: TGTGCCAGCAGTACCGGGACAGGGAGAGGCGAGCAGTACTTC

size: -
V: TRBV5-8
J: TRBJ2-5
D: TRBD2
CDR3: CASSPGLAGGKETQYF
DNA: TGTGCCAGCAGCCCGGGACTAGCGGGGGGCAAAGAGACCCAGTACTTC

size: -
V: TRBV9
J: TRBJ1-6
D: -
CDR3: CASSVEGQSPLHF
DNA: TGTGCCAGCAGCGTAGAGGGACAATCACCCCTCCACTTT

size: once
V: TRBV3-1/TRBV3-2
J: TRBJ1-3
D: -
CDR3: CASSQGAGGNTIYF
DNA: TGTGCCAGCAGCCAGGGGGCCGGTGGAAACACCATATATTTT

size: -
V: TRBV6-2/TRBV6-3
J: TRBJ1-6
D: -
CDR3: CASSSWDFERNSPLHF
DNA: TGTGCCAGCAGTTCGTGGGATTTCGAGCGGAATTCACCCCTCCACTTT

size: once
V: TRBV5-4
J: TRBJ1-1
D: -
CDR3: CASSLAGDREAFF
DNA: TGTGCCAGCAGCTTGGCGGGAGACAGAGAAGCTTTCTTT

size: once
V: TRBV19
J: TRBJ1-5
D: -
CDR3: CASKFSPGSYSNQPQHF
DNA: TGTGCCAGTAAATTTTCACCGGGGAGCTATAGCAATCAGCCCCAGCATTTT

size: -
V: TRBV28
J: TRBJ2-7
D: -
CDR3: CASRSTRFRIYEQYF
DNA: TGTGCCAGCAGATCAACCAGGTTCCGAATATACGAGCAGTACTTC

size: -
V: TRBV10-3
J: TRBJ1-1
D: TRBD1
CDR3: CAIRPGQGVTEAFF
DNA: TGTGCCATCAGACCCGGACAGGGGGTAACTGAAGCTTTCTTT

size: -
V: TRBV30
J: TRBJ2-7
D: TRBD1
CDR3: CAWSVRQGVAYEQYF
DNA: TGTGCCTGGAGTGTAAGGCAGGGGGTCGCCTACGAGCAGTACTTC

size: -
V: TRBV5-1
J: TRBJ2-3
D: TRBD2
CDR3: CASSLRGGNTDTQYF
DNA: TGCGCCAGCAGCTTGCGGGGGGGCAACACAGATACGCAGTATTTT

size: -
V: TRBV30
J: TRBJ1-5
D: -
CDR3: CAWSKKAGEGPQHF
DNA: TGTGCCTGGAGTAAGAAGGCCGGAGAAGGACCCCAGCATTTT

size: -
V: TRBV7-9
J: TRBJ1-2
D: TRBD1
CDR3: CASSPRTGSVSNYGYTF
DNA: TGTGCCAGCAGCCCCCGGACAGGGAGCGTCTCTAACTATGGCTACACCTTC

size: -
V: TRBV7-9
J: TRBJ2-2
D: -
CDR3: CASSLRLAGAGELFF
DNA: TGTGCCAGCAGCTTACGACTAGCAGGGGCCGGGGAGCTGTTTTTT

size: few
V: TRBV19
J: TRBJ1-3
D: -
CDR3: CASRRQSSGNTIYF
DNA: TGTGCCAGTAGGAGACAGTCCTCTGGAAACACCATATATTTT

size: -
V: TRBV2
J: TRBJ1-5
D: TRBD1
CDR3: CASTGTGGHQPQHF
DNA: TGTGCCAGCACTGGGACAGGGGGCCATCAGCCCCAGCATTTT

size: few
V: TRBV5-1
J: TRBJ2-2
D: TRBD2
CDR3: CASSAGLANTGELFF
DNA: TGCGCCAGCAGCGCGGGACTAGCGAACACCGGGGAGCTGTTTTTT

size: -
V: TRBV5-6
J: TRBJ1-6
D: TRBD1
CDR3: CASSAGGRDRVAPLHF
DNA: TGTGCCAGCAGCGCGGGAGGTCGGGACAGGGTTGCACCCCTCCACTTT

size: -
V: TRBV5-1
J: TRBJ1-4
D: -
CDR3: CASSFGTTNEKLFF
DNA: TGCGCCAGCAGCTTTGGCACAACTAATGAAAAACTGTTTTTT

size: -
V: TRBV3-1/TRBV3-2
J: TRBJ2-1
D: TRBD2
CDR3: CASSQERAGGLGDEQFF
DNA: TGTGCCAGCAGCCAAGAAAGAGCGGGGGGGCTCGGCGATGAGCAGTTCTTC

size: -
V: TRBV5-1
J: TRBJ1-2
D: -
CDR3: CASSLIPADYGYTF
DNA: TGCGCCAGCAGCTTGATACCGGCGGACTATGGCTACACCTTC